These 5 T cell receptor beta chains came from one sample sequenced in a study of cytomegalovirus exposure and HLA in healthy donors. 60 Vbeta and 13 Jbeta primers were used in PCR. Here immunoSEQ multiplex PCR was the method, and the copy in TCRdb shows in-frame clones only, minus some. This sample has 95,000 to 100,000 clones, with 75% to 90% found just once. The sequenced sample consisted of PBMCs. Receptor source: a man aged 25 to 40 in good health and CMV-seronegative.

This rearrangement joins TRBV7-2 to TRBJ1-1; D gene ambiguous. This CDR3 spans 13 amino acids. The germline gives CDR1 SGHTA, CDR2 FQGNSA. Trimming left V 4 bases short and J 3 bases short, with 9 bases between. The CDR3 sequence: CASSWALDTEAFF. The CDR3 nucleotides are TGTGCCAGCAGCTGGGCCCTGGACACTGAAGCTTTCTTT. Supplemented by reference TRBV7-2 and TRBJ1-1, the full variable domain reads GAGVSQSPSNKVTEKGKDVELRCDPISGHTALYWYRQSLGQGLEFLIYFQGNSAPDKSGLPSDRFSAERTGGSVSTLTIQRTQQEDSAVYLCASSWALDTEAFFGQGTRLTVV.

This sequence joins TRBV7-9 and TRBJ2-1; perhaps TRBD2 as D (5 bases). Germline V gene lookup returns CDR1 SEHNR and CDR2 FQNEAQ (reference sequence). The CDR3 runs to 15 residues. Trimming cost V 8 bases and J 0 bases, with 14 bases left between them. This CDR3 is CASLNRRSSYNEQFF. CDR3 bases: TGTGCCAGCCTTAACCGGAGGAGCTCCTACAATGAGCAGTTCTTC. Full variable domain (rest looked up from reference TRBV7-9 and TRBJ2-1): DTGVSQNPRHKITKRGQNVTFRCDPISEHNRLYWYRQTLGQGPEFLTYFQNEAQLEKSRLLSDRFSAERPKGSFSTLEIQRTEQGDSAMYLCASLNRRSSYNEQFFGPGTRLTVL.

This rearrangement joins TRBV10-2 to TRBJ2-7, with D hard to call. From germline, CDR1 is WSHSY and CDR2 SAAADI. The CDR3 consists of 15 residues. With 3 bases removed from V and 1 base from J, the gap between germline ends came to 13 bases. This CDR3 reads CASSDVAATSYEQYF. The CDR3 DNA reads as TGCGCCAGCAGTGACGTGGCGGCCACTTCCTACGAGCAGTACTTC.

The V gene is TRBV7-9, the J gene TRBJ1-4; D is unresolved. The germline V and J ends were trimmed by 1 base and 2 bases, with 8 bases remaining between them. CDR1 and CDR2 (germline): SEHNR, FQNEAQ (reference sequence). CDR3 length equals 15 residues. Written as DNA, the CDR3 is TGTGCCAGCAGCTTAGAGAGCGGGACTAATGAAAAACTGTTTTTT. As protein: CASSLESGTNEKLFF.

J is TRBJ2-2 and V is TRBV30; 9 bases align to TRBD2. Trimming took 4 bases from V and 5 from J; bases not matched to a gene: 8. Germline loops: CDR1 GTSNPN, CDR2 SVGIG (reference sequence). CDR3 length: 15 residues. Here the CDR3 DNA reads TGTGCCTGGAAGAAATCGCTAGCGGGAACCGGGGAGCTGTTTTTT. Translation gives CAWKKSLAGTGELFF.